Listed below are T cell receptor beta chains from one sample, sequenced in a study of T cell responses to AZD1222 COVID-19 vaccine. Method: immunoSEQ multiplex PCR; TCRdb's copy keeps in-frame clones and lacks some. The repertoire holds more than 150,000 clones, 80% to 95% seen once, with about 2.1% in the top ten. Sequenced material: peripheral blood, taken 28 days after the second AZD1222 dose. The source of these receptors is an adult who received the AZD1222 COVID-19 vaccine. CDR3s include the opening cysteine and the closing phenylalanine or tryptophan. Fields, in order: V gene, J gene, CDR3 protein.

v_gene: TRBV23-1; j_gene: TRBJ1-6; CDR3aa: CASSQWDRRSLGTGSPLHF
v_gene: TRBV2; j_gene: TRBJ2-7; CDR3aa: CASRPEQSEQYF
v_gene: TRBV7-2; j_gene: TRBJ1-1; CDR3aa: CASSLAPPTEAFF
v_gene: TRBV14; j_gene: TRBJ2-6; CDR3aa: CASSLTGFNVLTF
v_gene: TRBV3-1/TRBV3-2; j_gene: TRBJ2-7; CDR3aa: CASSQDLAGWAREQYF
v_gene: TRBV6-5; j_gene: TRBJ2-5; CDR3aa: CASSPLGLAETQYF
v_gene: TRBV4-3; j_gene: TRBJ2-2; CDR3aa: CASSQGAGTGELFF
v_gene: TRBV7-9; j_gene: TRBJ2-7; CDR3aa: CASSLSGRGAYEQYF
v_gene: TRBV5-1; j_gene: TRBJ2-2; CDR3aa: CASSLEGRGNTGELFF
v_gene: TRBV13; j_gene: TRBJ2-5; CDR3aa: CASSLQGGTQETQYF
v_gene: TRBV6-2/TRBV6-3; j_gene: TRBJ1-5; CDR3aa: CASSYSGGGHSNQPQHF
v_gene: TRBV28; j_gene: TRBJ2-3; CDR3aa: CASSPPDPDTQYF
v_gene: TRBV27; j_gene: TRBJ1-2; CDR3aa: CASKTGAGRGGYTF
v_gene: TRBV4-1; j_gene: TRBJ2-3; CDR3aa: CASSLIRLAGFMNTQYF
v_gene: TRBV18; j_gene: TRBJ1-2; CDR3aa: CASSPRPGDGYTF
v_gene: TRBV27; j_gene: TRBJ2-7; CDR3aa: CASSLAGGGYEQYF
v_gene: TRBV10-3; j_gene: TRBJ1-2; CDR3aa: CAILVGYGYTF
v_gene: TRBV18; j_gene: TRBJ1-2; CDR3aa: CASSPTDGYTF
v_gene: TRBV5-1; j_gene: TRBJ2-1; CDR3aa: CASSLEQGGEQFF
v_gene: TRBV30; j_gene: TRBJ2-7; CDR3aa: CAWCRQGPGAEQYF